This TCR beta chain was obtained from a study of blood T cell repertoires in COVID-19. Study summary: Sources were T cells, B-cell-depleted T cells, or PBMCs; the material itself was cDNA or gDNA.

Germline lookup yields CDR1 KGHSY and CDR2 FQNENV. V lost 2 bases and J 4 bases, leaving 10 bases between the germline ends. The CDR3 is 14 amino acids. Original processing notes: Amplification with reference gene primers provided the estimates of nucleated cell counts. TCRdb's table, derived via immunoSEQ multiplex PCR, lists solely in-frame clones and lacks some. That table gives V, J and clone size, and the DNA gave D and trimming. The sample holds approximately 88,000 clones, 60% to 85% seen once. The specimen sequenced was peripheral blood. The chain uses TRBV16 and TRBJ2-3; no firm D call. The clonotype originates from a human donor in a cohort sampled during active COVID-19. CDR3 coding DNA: TGTGCCAGCAGCCAAAATGGAGCCGCAGATACGCAGTATTTT. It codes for CASSQNGAADTQYF.